This T cell receptor beta chain was sequenced in a study of blood T cells in healthy people across ages. This CDR3 has 16 residues. Per the germline V gene, CDR1 is MGHRA and CDR2 is YSYEKL. Between the trimmed V and J ends, which lost 1 base and 2 bases, there was a span of 12 bases. The study isolated at least 6.5 million PBMCs from each sample. Primers used in a second PCR of roughly 7 to 11 cycles were a sample-barcoded 5' primer and a J-beta primer mix. Researchers report that a template-switch adaptor with 12 random nucleotides tagged each cDNA molecule. Every sample gave at least 2.5 million paired-end reads containing CDR3. TCRdb ran MiXCR on the 5' RACE reads and lists one entry per CDR3 protein. The table lists about 1.7 million distinct CDR3 sequences, over 25% of them singletons.

This chain connects TRBV4-1 to TRBJ1-3, with TRBD1 as a possible D gene (5 bases). The receptor comes from a woman aged 25 to 39 in good health. Sequencing input: blood. CDR3 DNA sequence: TGCGCCAGCAGCCAAGGCCCGATGGGGGCTGGAAACACCATATATTTT. This gives the protein CASSQGPMGAGNTIYF.